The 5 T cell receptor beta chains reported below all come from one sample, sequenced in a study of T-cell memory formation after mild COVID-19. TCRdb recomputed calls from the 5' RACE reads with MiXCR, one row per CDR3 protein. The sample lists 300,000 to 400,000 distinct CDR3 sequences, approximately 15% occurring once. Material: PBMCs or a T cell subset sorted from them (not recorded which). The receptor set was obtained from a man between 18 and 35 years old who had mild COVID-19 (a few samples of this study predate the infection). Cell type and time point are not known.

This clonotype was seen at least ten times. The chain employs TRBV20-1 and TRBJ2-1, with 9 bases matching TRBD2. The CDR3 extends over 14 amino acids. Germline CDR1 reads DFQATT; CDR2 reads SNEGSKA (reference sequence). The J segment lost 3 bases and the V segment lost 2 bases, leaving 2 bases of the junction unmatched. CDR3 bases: TGCAGTGCTAGACTAGCGGGACACTACAATGAGCAGTTCTTC. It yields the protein CSARLAGHYNEQFF.

Here the CDR3 DNA reads TGTGCCAGCAGCACAGAAGGACAGAACACTGAAGCTTTCTTT. Encoded protein: CASSTEGQNTEAFF. The V and J genes are TRBV9 and TRBJ1-1, with TRBD1 as a possible D gene (5 bases). The CDR3 contains 14 residues. The germline V and J ends were trimmed by 4 bases and 1 base, with 11 bases remaining between them. Germline assignment: CDR1 SGDLS and CDR2 YYNGEE.

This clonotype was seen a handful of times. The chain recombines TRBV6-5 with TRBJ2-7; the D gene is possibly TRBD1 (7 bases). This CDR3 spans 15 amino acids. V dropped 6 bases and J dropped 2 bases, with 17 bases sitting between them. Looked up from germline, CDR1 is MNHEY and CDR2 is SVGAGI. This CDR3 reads CASSKGAGYTYEQYF. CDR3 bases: TGTGCCAGCAGCAAGGGGGCGGGGTACACCTACGAGCAGTACTTC.

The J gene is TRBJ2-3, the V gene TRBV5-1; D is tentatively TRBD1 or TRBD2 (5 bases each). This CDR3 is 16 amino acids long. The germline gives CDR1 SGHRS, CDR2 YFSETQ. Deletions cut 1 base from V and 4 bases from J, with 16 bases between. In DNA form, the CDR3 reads TGCGCCAGCAGCTTGCCGTCCGGGGCTAGTCCAGATACGCAGTATTTT. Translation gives CASSLPSGASPDTQYF.

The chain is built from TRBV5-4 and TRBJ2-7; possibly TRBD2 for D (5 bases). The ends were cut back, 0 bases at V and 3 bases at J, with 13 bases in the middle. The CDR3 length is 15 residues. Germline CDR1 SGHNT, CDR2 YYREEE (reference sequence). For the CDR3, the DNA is TGTGCCAGCAGCTTGGGTCTAGCAGAACACTACGAGCAGTACTTC. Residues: CASSLGLAEHYEQYF.